These T cell receptor beta chains were read from a single sample in a study of blood T cell repertoires in COVID-19. Measured with immunoSEQ multiplex PCR; TCRdb has only the in-frame clones, and not every one. This sample has about 180,000 clones, with more than 85% found just once. Sequencing was performed on PBMCs or T cells enriched from blood (not recorded which). All receptors come from a human donor with acute COVID-19. The donor label of this sample is uncertain. The CDR3 runs from the conserved cysteine through the conserved F or W. A D gene is named only where the DNA matches it firmly. Size values are once, few and many counts, or a class for expanded clones, and some rows have none.

J | size | D | V | CDR3 | DNA
TRBJ1-6 | . | . | TRBV14 | CASSSNTGGSPLHF | TGTGCCAGCAGCTCGAACACGGGGGGTTCACCCCTCCACTTT
TRBJ1-6 | . | TRBD1 | TRBV30 | CAWSLQGGTSPLHF | TGTGCCTGGAGCTTACAGGGGGGAACTTCACCCCTCCACTTT
TRBJ1-4 | . | TRBD1 | TRBV29-1 | CSVGAGTGFEKLFF | TGCAGCGTTGGTGCCGGGACAGGCTTTGAGAAACTGTTTTTT
TRBJ2-1 | . | . | TRBV7-9 | CASRAVDNEQFF | TGTGCCAGCAGAGCTGTAGACAATGAGCAGTTCTTC
TRBJ2-5 | . | . | TRBV5-1 | CASSLQGQETQYF | TGCGCCAGCAGCTTGCAGGGGCAAGAGACCCAGTACTTC
TRBJ2-1 | . | TRBD1 | TRBV10-3 | CAISEPTGGYNEQFF | TGTGCCATCAGTGAGCCGACAGGGGGTTACAATGAGCAGTTCTTC
TRBJ2-7 | . | TRBD2 | TRBV5-1 | CASSRLAGGNTYEQYF | TGCGCCAGCTCAAGACTAGCGGGGGGGAATACCTACGAGCAGTACTTC
TRBJ2-4 | . | . | TRBV10-3 | CAISDGGTLAKNIQYF | TGTGCCATCAGTGACGGAGGGACCCTAGCCAAAAACATTCAGTACTTC
TRBJ2-3 | . | TRBD2 | TRBV2 | CASNYPASGGADTQYF | TGTGCCAGCAATTATCCCGCTAGCGGGGGCGCAGATACGCAGTATTTT
TRBJ2-2 | . | . | TRBV18 | CASSPTTGTGELFF | TGTGCCAGCTCTCCTACGACAGGCACCGGGGAGCTGTTTTTT
TRBJ2-1 | . | . | TRBV11-1 | CASSLDGLEQFF | TGTGCCAGCAGCTTAGATGGACTCGAGCAGTTCTTC
TRBJ2-7 | . | TRBD2 | TRBV27 | CASGEGTSYEQYF | TGTGCCAGCGGGGAGGGAACTTCCTACGAGCAGTACTTC
TRBJ1-1 | . | TRBD1 | TRBV7-2 | CASSQRQGGGTEAFF | TGTGCCAGCAGCCAACGACAGGGTGGGGGCACTGAAGCTTTCTTT
TRBJ2-2 | few | . | TRBV7-2 | CASSLSRRGFRPNTGELFF | TGTGCCAGCAGCTTAAGTCGGAGGGGATTTCGGCCGAACACCGGGGAGCTGTTTTTT
TRBJ1-5 | . | . | TRBV5-6 | CASSPRGLSNQPQHF | TGTGCCAGCAGCCCGAGGGGACTGAGCAATCAGCCCCAGCATTTT
TRBJ2-2 | once | . | TRBV9 | CASSVGQGKPGELFF | TGTGCCAGCAGCGTAGGGCAGGGAAAGCCCGGGGAGCTGTTTTTT
TRBJ2-7 | . | . | TRBV4-3 | CASSQSTGPYEQYF | TGCGCCAGCAGCCAATCCACAGGTCCCTACGAGCAGTACTTC
TRBJ2-7 | . | TRBD1 | TRBV6-2/TRBV6-3 | CASSISQGSYEQYF | TGTGCCAGCAGTATTTCACAGGGGTCGTACGAGCAGTACTTC
TRBJ2-5 | . | TRBD2 | TRBV19 | CASSSGLAGDQETQYF | TGTGCCAGTAGTAGCGGACTAGCGGGGGATCAAGAGACCCAGTACTTC
TRBJ2-3 | . | . | TRBV7-2 | CASSPRRVLGTDTQYF | TGTGCCAGCAGCCCGAGGCGAGTCCTGGGCACAGATACGCAGTATTTT
TRBJ1-1 | . | . | TRBV9 | CASSAGFLNTEAFF | TGTGCCAGCAGCGCGGGATTCTTGAACACTGAAGCTTTCTTT
TRBJ2-3 | . | . | TRBV18 | CASSPPSRTDTQYF | TGTGCCAGCTCACCCCCCTCCCGCACAGATACGCAGTATTTT
TRBJ1-1 | . | . | TRBV5-1 | CASSLQGSEAFF | TGCGCCAGCAGTTTACAGGGCTCTGAAGCTTTCTTT
TRBJ1-1 | few | . | TRBV11-2 | CASSGRENTEAFF | TGTGCCAGCAGTGGGAGGGAGAACACTGAAGCTTTCTTT
TRBJ1-1 | . | TRBD1 | TRBV9 | CASSRQGDRVGTEAFF | TGTGCCAGCAGTCGCCAAGGAGACAGGGTCGGTACTGAAGCTTTCTTT
TRBJ1-2 | few | . | TRBV25-1 | CASSEGRGYGYTF | TGTGCCAGCAGTGAGGGGCGCGGCTATGGCTACACCTTC
TRBJ1-4 | . | . | TRBV2 | CASMVDSGEKLFF | TGTGCCAGCATGGTGGACAGTGGGGAAAAACTGTTTTTT
TRBJ2-7 | . | . | TRBV7-9 | CASSLNGSYEQYF | TGTGCCAGCAGCTTAAACGGTTCCTACGAGCAGTACTTC
TRBJ2-7 | . | . | TRBV5-1 | CASSFGESSYEQYF | TGCGCCAGCAGCTTCGGGGAGAGCTCCTACGAGCAGTACTTC
TRBJ2-4 | few | TRBD1 | TRBV6-5 | CASTRATGVNIQYF | TGTGCCAGCACCCGGGCGACAGGGGTAAACATTCAGTACTTC
TRBJ1-2 | . | . | TRBV5-4 | CASSLVGDIYYGYTF | TGTGCCAGCAGCTTGGTAGGGGATATCTACTATGGCTACACCTTC